This passage covers 26 T cell receptor beta chains from one sample sequenced in a study of blood T cell repertoires in COVID-19. Profiled with immunoSEQ multiplex PCR; TCRdb holds only in-frame clones, not every one. The sample includes 120,000 to 150,000 clones, roughly 90% seen only once; the top ten take 1.2%. The sample consisted of PBMCs or T cells enriched from blood (not recorded which). The origin of the receptors is a woman aged 25 to 39 with acute COVID-19.

This clone was recorded only once. The chain recombines TRBV18 with TRBJ2-1; D gene ambiguous. Germline V gene lookup returns CDR1 KGHSH and CDR2 LQKENI. The CDR3 is made up of 16 amino acids. Trimming stripped 6 bases from V and 0 bases from J, with 15 bases between. As DNA, the CDR3 is TGTGCCAGCTCTCCCGGCGAGAGGAGCTCCTACAATGAGCAGTTCTTC. Translated: CASSPGERSSYNEQFF.

The CDR3 region has the DNA TGTGCCAGTAGTCTCGGACAGCCGAACACTGAAGCTTTCTTT. As protein: CASSLGQPNTEAFF. The chain employs TRBV19 and TRBJ1-1; D might be TRBD1 (6 bases). CDR1 and CDR2 from the germline V gene are LNHDA and SQIVND (reference sequence). V was cut by 5 bases and J by 1 base, with 11 bases left in between. The CDR3 runs 14 residues.

The gene calls are TRBV3-1 (or the pseudogene TRBV3-2) and TRBJ2-5, with TRBD1 matching over 7 bases. Losses at the gene ends were 1 base for V and 1 base for J; bases not matched to a gene: 6. Germline CDR1 LGHDT, CDR2 YNNKEL (reference sequence). CDR3 size: 16 residues. The CDR3 sequence: CASSQARDRIQETQYF. Written as DNA, the CDR3 is TGTGCCAGCAGCCAAGCCCGGGACAGAATCCAAGAGACCCAGTACTTC.

The chain employs TRBV5-1 and TRBJ2-1; 7 bases line up with TRBD1. The CDR3 extends over 16 amino acids. J gave up 4 bases and V 4 bases, and 11 bases lay outside the gene matches. In germline, CDR1 is SGHRS, CDR2 YFSETQ. CDR3 sequence (DNA): TGCGCCAGCAGCACATCCGGGACAGCCCTATACAATGAGCAGTTCTTC. Its protein is CASSTSGTALYNEQFF.

This sequence joins TRBV2 and TRBJ1-2; D call uncertain. This CDR3 is built from 13 residues. Trimming left V 1 base short and J 2 bases short, with 5 bases between. The germline V gene has CDR1 SNHLY and CDR2 FYNNEI. The DNA for the CDR3 is TGTGCCAGCAGTGAAGGGCAGAACTATGGCTACACCTTC. Translated: CASSEGQNYGYTF.

The chain links TRBV7-9 to TRBJ2-7; 8 positions match TRBD1. CDR3 size: 14 residues. CDR1 is SEHNR, CDR2 FQNEAQ, per germline (reference sequence). J gave up 7 bases and V 5 bases, and 10 bases lay outside the gene matches. DNA of the CDR3: TGTGCCAGCAGCGCCCGGGACAGGTTTAGTGAGCAGTACTTC. This encodes CASSARDRFSEQYF.

The rearrangement uses TRBV3-1 (or the pseudogene TRBV3-2) and TRBJ1-3; D might be TRBD1 (5 bases). CDR3 length: 15 amino acids. CDR1 LGHDT and CDR2 YNNKEL come from the germline V gene (reference sequence). V was shortened by 1 base and J by 0 bases, with 7 bases between the two germline ends. This CDR3 is CASSQGTSSGNTIYF. The CDR3 DNA reads TGTGCCAGCAGCCAAGGGACATCCTCTGGAAACACCATATATTTT.

V gene TRBV6-5 combines with J gene TRBJ1-4; TRBD1 aligns across 7 bases. V shed 6 bases, J shed 4 bases, and the junction held 8 bases outside the gene matches. CDR1 and CDR2 from the germline V gene are MNHEY and SVGAGI. The CDR3 is 15 amino acids. The DNA for the CDR3 is TGTGCCAGCAGCCTACTCCGGGACAGTAATGAAAAACTGTTTTTT. It encodes CASSLLRDSNEKLFF.

The gene calls are TRBV7-3 and TRBJ2-1; D unclear. The CDR3 covers 13 residues. The germline V gene encodes CDR1 SGHTA and CDR2 FQGTGA. Between the trimmed V and J ends, which lost 1 base and 6 bases, there was a span of 7 bases. The CDR3 loop is CASSLNVANEQFF. CDR3 DNA: TGTGCCAGCAGCTTAAATGTAGCCAATGAGCAGTTCTTC.

J is TRBJ2-4 and V is TRBV4-1, with D uncertain. V was cut by 0 bases and J by 0 bases, with 12 bases left in between. Germline V gives CDR1 MGHRA, CDR2 YSYEKL. The CDR3 has 17 residues. DNA of the CDR3: TGCGCCAGCAGCCAAGAGTTTTTTGGGCGAGCCAAAAACATTCAGTACTTC. Translating gives CASSQEFFGRAKNIQYF.

V is TRBV7-2 and J is TRBJ1-5, with 7 bases lining up with TRBD1. Trimming removed 9 bases from V and 4 bases from J; junction bases left unmatched: 9. The germline V gene encodes CDR1 SGHTA and CDR2 FQGNSA. CDR3 length: 14 residues. This CDR3 is CASRGGTANQPQHF. As DNA, the CDR3 is TGTGCCAGTAGAGGGGGGACAGCAAATCAGCCCCAGCATTTT.

The rearrangement joins TRBV2 to TRBJ2-7; D is perhaps TRBD2 (6 bases). The CDR3 is made up of 12 amino acids. The ends were cut back, 7 bases at V and 12 bases at J, with 19 bases in the middle. Germline V lookup: CDR1 SNHLY, CDR2 FYNNEI. The CDR3 DNA is TGTGCCAGCAACTTGAGCAGGGAGGTGCGGTACTTC. Its translation: CASNLSREVRYF. The variable domain in full, with the rest retrieved from reference TRBV2 and TRBJ2-7, is EPEVTQTPSHQVTQMGQEVILRCVPISNHLYFYWYRQILGQKVEFLVSFYNNEISEKSEIFDDQFSVERPDGSNFTLKIRSTKLEDSAMYFCASNLSREVRYFGPGTRLTVT.

J is TRBJ1-1 and V is TRBV7-2, with a possible D match to TRBD1 (6 bases). The V gene lost 4 bases and the J gene lost 4 bases, with 13 bases spanning the gap. This CDR3 contains 14 residues. In germline, CDR1 is SGHTA, CDR2 FQGNSA. The CDR3 sequence: CASSSGDMATEAFF. The DNA of the CDR3 is TGTGCCAGCAGCTCAGGGGATATGGCCACTGAAGCTTTCTTT.

The chain is built from TRBV28 and TRBJ1-1; perhaps TRBD1 as D (6 bases). Trimming pared 1 base from V and 0 bases from J, leaving 12 bases between. The CDR3 has 16 amino acids. Germline V lookup: CDR1 MDHEN, CDR2 SYDVKM. The CDR3 DNA sequence: TGTGCCAGCAGTTTATTTACAGGGAGCATGAACACTGAAGCTTTCTTT. This encodes CASSLFTGSMNTEAFF.

The chain carries TRBV24-1 and TRBJ1-4; 9 nucleotides line up with TRBD1. The CDR3 has 17 amino acids. The V gene's germline CDR1 is KGHDR and CDR2 SFDVKD. V trimming: 3 bases; J trimming: 6 bases; junction bases outside the gene matches: 10. The chain's CDR3 is CATSDVPGQGSHEKLFF. The CDR3 coding sequence is TGTGCCACCAGTGATGTCCCGGGACAGGGATCTCATGAAAAACTGTTTTTT.

The rearrangement joins TRBV6-5 to TRBJ1-4; D gene unclear. The germline V gene encodes CDR1 MNHEY and CDR2 SVGAGI. Between the trimmed V and J ends, which lost 7 bases and 8 bases, there was a span of 14 bases. The CDR3 has 13 residues. CDR3 amino acids: CASIPYTGEKLFF. For the CDR3, the DNA is TGTGCCAGCATACCCTACACGGGGGAAAAACTGTTTTTT.

The rearrangement joins TRBV7-2 to TRBJ1-1, with D unresolved. Germline-derived CDR1 and CDR2 are SGHTA and FQGNSA. The CDR3 has 13 amino acids. Trimming removed 3 bases from V and 3 bases from J, with 8 bases in between. CDR3 loop: CASSFFFDTEAFF. In DNA, the CDR3 is TGTGCCAGCAGCTTTTTCTTTGACACTGAAGCTTTCTTT.

The V and J genes are TRBV5-1 and TRBJ2-3; maybe TRBD1 (7 bases). This CDR3 contains 16 residues. Germline V CDR1 and CDR2: SGHRS, YFSETQ. V was trimmed by 9 bases and J by 0 bases, leaving 20 bases between them. The CDR3 is CATAPLTGTSTDTQYF. CDR3 nucleotides: TGCGCCACAGCACCTTTGACAGGGACTAGCACAGATACGCAGTATTTT.

The V and J genes are TRBV6-5 and TRBJ2-1; 10 nucleotides line up with TRBD2. The trim removed 7 bases at V and 2 bases at J, leaving 5 bases unmatched. CDR1 and CDR2 (germline): MNHEY, SVGAGI. The CDR3 loop spans 15 amino acids. CDR3 sequence (DNA): TGTGCCAGCACTCGGACTAGCGGAACCTACAATGAGCAGTTCTTC. Translation: CASTRTSGTYNEQFF.

The CDR3 is CASSTTGGTEAFF. CDR3 DNA: TGTGCCAGCAGCACGACAGGGGGGACTGAAGCTTTCTTT. V usage is TRBV9 and J usage is TRBJ1-1, with 9 bases matching TRBD1. Per the germline V gene, CDR1 is SGDLS and CDR2 is YYNGEE. V was clipped by 4 bases and J by 5 bases; unmatched bases: 3. The CDR3 has 13 amino acids. Drawing the rest from reference TRBV9 and TRBJ1-1, the complete variable domain is DSGVTQTPKHLITATGQRVTLRCSPRSGDLSVYWYQQSLDQGLQFLIQYYNGEERAKGNILERFSAQQFPDLHSELNLSSLELGDSALYFCASSTTGGTEAFFGQGTRLTVV.

The chain recombines TRBV27 with TRBJ2-1; 10 bases fit TRBD2. The ends lost 6 bases at V and 1 base at J; junction bases unmatched: 6. The CDR3 has 16 amino acids. Germline loops: CDR1 MNHEY, CDR2 SMNVEV (reference sequence). The CDR3 DNA reads as TGTGCCAGCAGCCCTAGCGGGAGACAATCCTACAATGAGCAGTTCTTC. Encoded protein: CASSPSGRQSYNEQFF.

The chain employs TRBV28 and TRBJ1-3; no reliable D call. The V gene's germline CDR1 is MDHEN and CDR2 SYDVKM. With 6 bases removed from V and 0 bases from J, the gap between germline ends came to 12 bases. The CDR3 totals 15 residues. This chain's CDR3 is CASRDSGGSGNTIYF. CDR3 sequence (DNA): TGTGCCAGCAGGGACTCCGGCGGCTCTGGAAACACCATATATTTT.

The chain uses TRBV28 and TRBJ1-1; no firm D call. V gave up 7 bases and J gave up 8 bases, with 17 bases separating them. Germline CDR1 reads MDHEN; CDR2 reads SYDVKM. The length of the CDR3 is 13 residues. DNA of the CDR3: TGTGCCAGCACGTCACAAGCGGTCTACGAAGCTTTCTTT. Translation gives CASTSQAVYEAFF. The variable domain in full, with the rest retrieved from reference TRBV28 and TRBJ1-1, is DVKVTQSSRYLVKRTGEKVFLECVQDMDHENMFWYRQDPGLGLRLIYFSYDVKMKEKGDIPEGYSVSREKKERFSLILESASTNQTSMYLCASTSQAVYEAFFGQGTRLTVV.

This sequence joins TRBV19 and TRBJ2-7; no clear D gene. Germline CDR1 is LNHDA and CDR2 is SQIVND (reference sequence). CDR3 size: 15 residues. V was shortened by 5 bases and J by 1 base, with 15 bases between the two germline ends. This chain's CDR3 is CASSSSASPSYEQYF. The CDR3 DNA reads TGTGCCAGTAGTTCCTCAGCGTCCCCTTCCTACGAGCAGTACTTC.

V and J are TRBV19 and TRBJ2-3; 10 nucleotides line up with TRBD2. The CDR3 has 16 residues. The junction had 8 bases not matched to a gene; V was cut back by 4 bases and J by 4 bases. Germline loops: CDR1 LNHDA, CDR2 SQIVND (reference sequence). CDR3 coding DNA: TGTGCCAGTAGTAAACTAGCGGGAACCCTCTCAGATACGCAGTATTTT. Translating it yields CASSKLAGTLSDTQYF.

CDR3 residues: CASSIEQGIYEQYF. Written as DNA, the CDR3 is TGTGCCAGTAGTATAGAACAGGGGATCTACGAGCAGTACTTC. V is TRBV19 and J is TRBJ2-7; 7 nucleotides match TRBD1. CDR3 length equals 14 residues. Germline V lookup: CDR1 LNHDA, CDR2 SQIVND (reference sequence). V was clipped by 0 bases and J by 3 bases; unmatched bases: 2.